The rows below give T cell receptor beta chains drawn from one sample of a study of T cell responses to AZD1222 COVID-19 vaccine. TCRdb's table, derived via immunoSEQ multiplex PCR, lists solely in-frame clones and lacks some. This table has approximately 150,000 clones, approximately 95% appearing once. The source was peripheral blood, collected on day 0 of MenACWY control vaccination. The receptors were sampled from an adult in good health. The CDR3 runs from the conserved cysteine through the conserved F or W. Each record gives: D gene, J gene, clone size, V gene, CDR3 DNA, CDR3 protein. The D gene is left open where the match is weak. The listing skips clone size in some rows; elsewhere it reads once, few, many or a size class.

d_call: TRBD1; j_call: TRBJ1-5; clone_size: -; v_call: TRBV2; cdr3_nt: TGTGCCAGCAGTGAGGACAGGGCGGGCAATCAGCCCCAGCATTTT; cdr3_aa: CASSEDRAGNQPQHF
d_call: TRBD1; j_call: TRBJ1-1; clone_size: -; v_call: TRBV5-4; cdr3_nt: TGTGCCAGCAGCGCCGGGACAGTGAACACTGAAGCTTTCTTT; cdr3_aa: CASSAGTVNTEAFF
d_call: TRBD2; j_call: TRBJ2-7; clone_size: -; v_call: TRBV18; cdr3_nt: TGTGCCAGCTCACCAGGGACTATTACATACGAGCAGTACTTC; cdr3_aa: CASSPGTITYEQYF
d_call: TRBD1; j_call: TRBJ1-6; clone_size: -; v_call: TRBV3-1/TRBV3-2; cdr3_nt: TGTGCCAGCAGCCAAGATCTGACAGGGAGTAATTCACCCCTCCACTTT; cdr3_aa: CASSQDLTGSNSPLHF
d_call: -; j_call: TRBJ2-2; clone_size: -; v_call: TRBV27; cdr3_nt: TGTGCCAGCATAGCAGGCGGGGAGCTGTTTTTT; cdr3_aa: CASIAGGELFF
d_call: TRBD1; j_call: TRBJ2-7; clone_size: -; v_call: TRBV6-5; cdr3_nt: TGTGCCAGCAGTCGACAGGGATACGAGCAGTACTTC; cdr3_aa: CASSRQGYEQYF
d_call: -; j_call: TRBJ1-1; clone_size: -; v_call: TRBV4-2; cdr3_nt: TGTGCCAGCAGCCAAGATCAACAATTCGGGATGAACACTGAAGCTTTCTTT; cdr3_aa: CASSQDQQFGMNTEAFF
d_call: TRBD1; j_call: TRBJ1-5; clone_size: -; v_call: TRBV7-2; cdr3_nt: TGTGCCAGCAGGGCCGGGACAGACTTTAATCAGCCCCAGCATTTT; cdr3_aa: CASRAGTDFNQPQHF
d_call: -; j_call: TRBJ1-1; clone_size: -; v_call: TRBV10-3; cdr3_nt: TGTGCCATCAGCCCACAACCGCTTGGAGCTTTCTTT; cdr3_aa: CAISPQPLGAFF
d_call: TRBD2; j_call: TRBJ2-1; clone_size: -; v_call: TRBV10-3; cdr3_nt: TGTGCCATCAGTGAGCGTCTAGCGGGAGTCAATGAGCAGTTCTTC; cdr3_aa: CAISERLAGVNEQFF
d_call: -; j_call: TRBJ1-6; clone_size: -; v_call: TRBV19; cdr3_nt: TGTGCCAGCGCGGCTGGAGGGTCCTATAATTCACCCCTCCACTTT; cdr3_aa: CASAAGGSYNSPLHF
d_call: -; j_call: TRBJ2-7; clone_size: -; v_call: TRBV7-9; cdr3_nt: TGTGCCAGCAGCCAAATCCAGGGTTCGTCCTACGAGCAGTACTTC; cdr3_aa: CASSQIQGSSYEQYF
d_call: -; j_call: TRBJ1-6; clone_size: -; v_call: TRBV18; cdr3_nt: TGTGCCAGCGCCTCACATAATTCACCCCTCCACTTT; cdr3_aa: CASASHNSPLHF
d_call: TRBD1; j_call: TRBJ2-7; clone_size: -; v_call: TRBV28; cdr3_nt: TGTGCCAGCAGGACGGACAGGGGAATTGTCGAGCAGTACTTC; cdr3_aa: CASRTDRGIVEQYF
d_call: TRBD1; j_call: TRBJ2-1; clone_size: -; v_call: TRBV5-1; cdr3_nt: TGCGCCAGCAGCACGACAGGGACCTGGGATGAGCAGTTCTTC; cdr3_aa: CASSTTGTWDEQFF
d_call: -; j_call: TRBJ2-1; clone_size: -; v_call: TRBV3-1/TRBV3-2; cdr3_nt: TGTGCCAGCAGCCCATCGGCCCTGGCGCACTCCTACAATGAGCAGTTCTTC; cdr3_aa: CASSPSALAHSYNEQFF
d_call: -; j_call: TRBJ2-5; clone_size: -; v_call: TRBV11-2; cdr3_nt: TGTGCCAGCAGCTTAATCACAGGGACCCAAGAGACCCAGTACTTC; cdr3_aa: CASSLITGTQETQYF
d_call: -; j_call: TRBJ1-2; clone_size: -; v_call: TRBV4-3; cdr3_nt: TGCGCCAGCAGCCAGACGAGGAAGAACGGCTACACCTTC; cdr3_aa: CASSQTRKNGYTF
d_call: -; j_call: TRBJ1-2; clone_size: -; v_call: TRBV5-4; cdr3_nt: TGTGCCAGCAGCTCCCCGGCGATGGGGAACTATGGCTACACCTTC; cdr3_aa: CASSSPAMGNYGYTF
d_call: -; j_call: TRBJ1-3; clone_size: once; v_call: TRBV15; cdr3_nt: TGTGCCACCAGCAGGGAACTGATCTCTGGAAACACCATATATTTT; cdr3_aa: CATSRELISGNTIYF
d_call: TRBD1; j_call: TRBJ1-5; clone_size: -; v_call: TRBV7-9; cdr3_nt: TGTGCCAGCAGCAGAGGGACAGGGGAATTCAATCAGCCCCAGCATTTT; cdr3_aa: CASSRGTGEFNQPQHF
d_call: -; j_call: TRBJ2-1; clone_size: -; v_call: TRBV9; cdr3_nt: TGTGCCAGCAGCCGAGACACTCAGCAGTTCTTC; cdr3_aa: CASSRDTQQFF